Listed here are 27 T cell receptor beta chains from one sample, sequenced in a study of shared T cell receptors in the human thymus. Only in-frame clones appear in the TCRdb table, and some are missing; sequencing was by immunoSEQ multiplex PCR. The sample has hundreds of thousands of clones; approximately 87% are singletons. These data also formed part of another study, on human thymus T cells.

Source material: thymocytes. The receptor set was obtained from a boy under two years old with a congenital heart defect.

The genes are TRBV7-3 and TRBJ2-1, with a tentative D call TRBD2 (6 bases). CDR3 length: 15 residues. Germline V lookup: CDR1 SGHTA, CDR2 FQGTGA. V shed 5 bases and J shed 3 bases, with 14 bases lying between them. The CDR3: CASSESGLDYNEQFF. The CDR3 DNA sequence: TGTGCCAGCAGCGAATCGGGACTTGACTACAATGAGCAGTTCTTC.

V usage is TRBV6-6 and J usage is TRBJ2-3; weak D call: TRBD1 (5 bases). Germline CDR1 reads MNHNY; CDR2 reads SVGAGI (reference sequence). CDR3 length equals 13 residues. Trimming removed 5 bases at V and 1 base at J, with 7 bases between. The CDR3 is CASSPRGTDTQYF. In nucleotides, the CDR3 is TGTGCCAGCAGTCCCAGGGGCACAGATACGCAGTATTTT.

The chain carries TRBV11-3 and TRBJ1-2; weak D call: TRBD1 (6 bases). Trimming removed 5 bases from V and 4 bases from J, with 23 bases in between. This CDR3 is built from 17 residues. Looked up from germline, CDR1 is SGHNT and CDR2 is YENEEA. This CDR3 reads CASSHPMGATLLYGYTF. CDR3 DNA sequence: TGTGCCAGCAGCCACCCGATGGGGGCAACCCTCCTCTATGGCTACACCTTC.

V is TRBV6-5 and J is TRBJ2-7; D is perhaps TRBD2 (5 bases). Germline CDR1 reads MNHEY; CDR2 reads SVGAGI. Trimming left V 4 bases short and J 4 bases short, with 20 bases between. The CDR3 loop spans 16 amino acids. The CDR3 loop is CASSFNDSAETYEQYF. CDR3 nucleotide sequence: TGTGCCAGCAGTTTCAATGATTCAGCGGAGACTTACGAGCAGTACTTC.

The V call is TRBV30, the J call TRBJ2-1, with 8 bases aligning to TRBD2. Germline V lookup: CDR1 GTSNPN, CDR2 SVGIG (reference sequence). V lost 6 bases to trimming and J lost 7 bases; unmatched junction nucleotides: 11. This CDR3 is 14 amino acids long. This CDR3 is CACYSQRERNEQFF. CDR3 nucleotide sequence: TGTGCCTGTTATAGTCAGCGGGAGAGGAATGAGCAGTTCTTC.

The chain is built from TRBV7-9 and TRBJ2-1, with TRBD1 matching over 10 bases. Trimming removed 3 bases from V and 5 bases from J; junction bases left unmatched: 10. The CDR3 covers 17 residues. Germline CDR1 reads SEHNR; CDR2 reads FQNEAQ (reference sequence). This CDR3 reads CASSFAHRDRGDNEQFF. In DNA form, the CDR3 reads TGTGCCAGCAGCTTCGCCCACCGGGACAGGGGAGACAATGAGCAGTTCTTC.

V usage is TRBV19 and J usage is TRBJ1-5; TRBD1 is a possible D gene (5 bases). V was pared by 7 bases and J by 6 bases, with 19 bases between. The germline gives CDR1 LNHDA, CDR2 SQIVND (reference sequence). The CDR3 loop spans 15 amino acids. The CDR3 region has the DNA TGTGCCAGTATGAGGCAGGGCCTCCTTTTTCAGCCCCAGCATTTT. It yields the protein CASMRQGLLFQPQHF.

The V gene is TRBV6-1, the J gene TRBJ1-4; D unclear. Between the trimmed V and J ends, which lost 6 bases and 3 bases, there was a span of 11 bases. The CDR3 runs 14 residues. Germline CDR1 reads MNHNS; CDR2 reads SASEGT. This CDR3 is CASSKKSANEKLFF. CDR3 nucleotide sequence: TGTGCCAGCAGCAAAAAATCAGCTAATGAAAAACTGTTTTTT.

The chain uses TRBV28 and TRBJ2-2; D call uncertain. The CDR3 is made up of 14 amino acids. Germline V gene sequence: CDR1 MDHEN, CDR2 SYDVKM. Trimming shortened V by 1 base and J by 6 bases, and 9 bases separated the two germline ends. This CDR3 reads CASSLLGNPGELFF. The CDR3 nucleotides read TGTGCCAGCAGTTTATTGGGCAACCCCGGGGAGCTGTTTTTT.

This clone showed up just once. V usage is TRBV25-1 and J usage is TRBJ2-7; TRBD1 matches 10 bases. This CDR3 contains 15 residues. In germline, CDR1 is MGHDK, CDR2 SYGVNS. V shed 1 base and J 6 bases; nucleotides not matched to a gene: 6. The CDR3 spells CASSEWTGGTGEQYF. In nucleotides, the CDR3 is TGTGCCAGCAGTGAATGGACAGGGGGGACTGGCGAGCAGTACTTC.

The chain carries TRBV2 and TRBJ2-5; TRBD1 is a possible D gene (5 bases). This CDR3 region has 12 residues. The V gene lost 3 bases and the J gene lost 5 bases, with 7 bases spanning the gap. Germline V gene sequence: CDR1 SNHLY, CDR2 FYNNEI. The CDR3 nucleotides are TGTGCCAGCAGTGACAGGGCGGAGACCCAGTACTTC. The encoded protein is CASSDRAETQYF.

In DNA, the CDR3 is TGTGCCAGCAGCGATACGACTAGCGGGATCACCTACGAGCAGTACTTC. Amino acids: CASSDTTSGITYEQYF. The J gene is TRBJ2-7, the V gene TRBV11-3; 11 bases align to TRBD2. V was clipped by 5 bases and J by 2 bases; unmatched bases: 8. CDR3 size: 16 residues. Per germline, CDR1 SGHNT and CDR2 YENEEA.

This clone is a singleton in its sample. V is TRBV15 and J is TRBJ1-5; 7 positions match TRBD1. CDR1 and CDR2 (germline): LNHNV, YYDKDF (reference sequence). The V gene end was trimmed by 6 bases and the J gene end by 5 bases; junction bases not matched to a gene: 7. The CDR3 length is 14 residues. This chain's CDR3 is CATRSTRGDQPQHF. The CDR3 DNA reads TGTGCCACCAGAAGTACCAGGGGGGATCAGCCCCAGCATTTT.

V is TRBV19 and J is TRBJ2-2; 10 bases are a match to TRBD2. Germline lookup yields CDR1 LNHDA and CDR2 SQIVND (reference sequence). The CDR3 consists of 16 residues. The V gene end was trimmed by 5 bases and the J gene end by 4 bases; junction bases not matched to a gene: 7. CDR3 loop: CASSLTSGEITGELFF. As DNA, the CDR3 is TGTGCCAGTAGTCTTACTAGCGGGGAGATCACCGGGGAGCTGTTTTTT.

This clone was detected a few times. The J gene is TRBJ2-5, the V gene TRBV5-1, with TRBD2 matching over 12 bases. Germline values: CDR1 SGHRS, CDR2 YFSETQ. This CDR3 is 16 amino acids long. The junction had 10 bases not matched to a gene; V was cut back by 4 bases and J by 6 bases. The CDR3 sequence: CASSPGLAGTFKTQYF. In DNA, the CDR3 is TGCGCCAGCAGCCCAGGACTAGCGGGAACTTTTAAGACCCAGTACTTC.

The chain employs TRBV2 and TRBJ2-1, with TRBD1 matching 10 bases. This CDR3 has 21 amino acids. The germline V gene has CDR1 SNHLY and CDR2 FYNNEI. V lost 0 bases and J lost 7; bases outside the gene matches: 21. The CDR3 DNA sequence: TGTGCCAGCAGTGAAGCCCGACCGGGACAGGGGTCGTGGGAGACTCGAAATGAGCAGTTCTTC. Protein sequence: CASSEARPGQGSWETRNEQFF.

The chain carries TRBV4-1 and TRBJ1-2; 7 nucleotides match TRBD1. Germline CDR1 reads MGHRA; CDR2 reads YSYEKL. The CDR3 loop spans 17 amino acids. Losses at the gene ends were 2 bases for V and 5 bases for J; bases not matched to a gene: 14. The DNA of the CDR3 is TGCGCCAGCAGCCAAAAGCGAGTACAGGGGTCCATATATGGCTACACCTTC. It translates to CASSQKRVQGSIYGYTF.

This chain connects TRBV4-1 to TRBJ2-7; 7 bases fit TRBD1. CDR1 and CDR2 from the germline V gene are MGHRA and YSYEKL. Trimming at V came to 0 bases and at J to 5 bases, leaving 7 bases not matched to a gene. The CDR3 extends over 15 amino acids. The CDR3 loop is CASSQDPRQGNEQYF. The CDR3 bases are TGCGCCAGCAGCCAAGATCCGAGACAGGGCAACGAGCAGTACTTC.

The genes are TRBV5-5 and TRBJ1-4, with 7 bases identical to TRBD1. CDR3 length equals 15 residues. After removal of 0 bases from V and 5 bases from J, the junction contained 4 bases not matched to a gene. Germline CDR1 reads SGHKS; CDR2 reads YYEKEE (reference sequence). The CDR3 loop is CASSLVATGNEKLFF. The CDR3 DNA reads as TGTGCCAGCAGCTTGGTGGCGACAGGGAATGAAAAACTGTTTTTT.

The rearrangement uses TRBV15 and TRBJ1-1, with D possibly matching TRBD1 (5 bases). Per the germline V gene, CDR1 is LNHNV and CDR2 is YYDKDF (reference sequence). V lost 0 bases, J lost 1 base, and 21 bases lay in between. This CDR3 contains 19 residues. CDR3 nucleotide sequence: TGTGCCACCAGCAGAGATAGGGCCAGGGCTAGGTCGTCGAACACTGAAGCTTTCTTT. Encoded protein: CATSRDRARARSSNTEAFF.

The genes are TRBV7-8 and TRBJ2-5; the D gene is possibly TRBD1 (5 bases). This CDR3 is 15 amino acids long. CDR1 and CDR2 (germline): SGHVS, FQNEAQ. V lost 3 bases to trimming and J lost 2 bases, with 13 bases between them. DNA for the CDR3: TGTGCCAGCAGCTTTCCAGGACATACGCAAGAGACCCAGTACTTC. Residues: CASSFPGHTQETQYF. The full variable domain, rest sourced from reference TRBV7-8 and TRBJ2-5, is GAGVSQSPRYKVAKRGQDVALRCDPISGHVSLFWYQQALGQGPEFLTYFQNEAQLDKSGLPSDRFFAERPEGSVSTLKIQRTQQEDSAVYLCASSFPGHTQETQYFGPGTRLLVL.

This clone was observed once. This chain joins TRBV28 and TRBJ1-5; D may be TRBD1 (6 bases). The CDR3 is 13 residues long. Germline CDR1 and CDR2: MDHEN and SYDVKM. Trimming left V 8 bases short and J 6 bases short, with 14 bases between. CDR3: CASCSGASQPQHF. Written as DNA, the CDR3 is TGTGCCAGCTGTTCAGGGGCAAGTCAGCCCCAGCATTTT.

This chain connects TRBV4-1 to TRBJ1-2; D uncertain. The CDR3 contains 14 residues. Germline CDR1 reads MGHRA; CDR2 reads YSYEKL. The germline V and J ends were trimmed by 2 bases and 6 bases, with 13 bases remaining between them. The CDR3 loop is CASSQWHKNNGYTF. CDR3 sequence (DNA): TGCGCCAGCAGCCAATGGCACAAAAATAATGGCTACACCTTC.

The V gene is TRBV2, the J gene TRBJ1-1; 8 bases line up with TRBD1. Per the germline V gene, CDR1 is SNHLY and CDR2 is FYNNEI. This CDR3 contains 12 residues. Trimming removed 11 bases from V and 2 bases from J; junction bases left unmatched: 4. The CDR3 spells CAQDRANTEAFF. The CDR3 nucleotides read TGTGCCCAGGACAGGGCTAACACTGAAGCTTTCTTT.

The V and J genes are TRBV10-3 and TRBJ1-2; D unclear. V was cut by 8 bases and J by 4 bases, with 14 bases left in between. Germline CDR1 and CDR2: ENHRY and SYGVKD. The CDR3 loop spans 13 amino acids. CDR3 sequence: CAIRPSGCYGYTF. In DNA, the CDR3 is TGTGCCATCCGGCCCTCGGGGTGCTATGGCTACACCTTC.

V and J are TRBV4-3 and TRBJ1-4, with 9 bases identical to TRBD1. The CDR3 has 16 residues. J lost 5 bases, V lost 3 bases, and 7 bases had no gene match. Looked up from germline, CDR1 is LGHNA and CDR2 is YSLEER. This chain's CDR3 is CASSQVTGGKNEKLFF. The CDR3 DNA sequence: TGCGCCAGCAGCCAGGTGACAGGGGGTAAAAATGAAAAACTGTTTTTT.

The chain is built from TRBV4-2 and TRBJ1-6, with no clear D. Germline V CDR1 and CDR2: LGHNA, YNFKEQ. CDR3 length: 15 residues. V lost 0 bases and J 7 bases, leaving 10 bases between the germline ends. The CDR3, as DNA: TGTGCCAGCAGCCAAGATGTAGGCAGGAATTCACCCCTCCACTTT. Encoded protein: CASSQDVGRNSPLHF.